The 10 T cell receptor beta chains listed next were all sequenced from one sample in a study of blood T cell repertoires in COVID-19. Profiling relied on immunoSEQ multiplex PCR, and the TCRdb table lists in-frame clones only, not all of them. The sample carries approximately 200,000 clones, approximately 83% recorded once. The sequenced sample consisted of peripheral blood. The receptors originated from a human donor with active or convalescent COVID-19. The donor label of this sample is uncertain.

The V and J genes are TRBV5-1 and TRBJ1-4; maybe TRBD1 (5 bases). Germline V gives CDR1 SGHRS, CDR2 YFSETQ. The CDR3 consists of 15 residues. With 0 bases removed from V and 5 bases from J, the gap between germline ends came to 11 bases. The CDR3 nucleotides read TGCGCCAGCAGCTTGGCGACGGGGGGAAATGAAAAACTGTTTTTT. Translated: CASSLATGGNEKLFF.

DNA of the CDR3: TGTGCCAGCAGCTTAGCTCTCCCGGGGTCTGAAGCTTTCTTT. Translated: CASSLALPGSEAFF. The chain has TRBV7-9 and TRBJ1-1; no firm D call. Germline CDR1 and CDR2: SEHNR and FQNEAQ (reference sequence). Trimming took 0 bases from V and 6 from J, leaving 11 bases between them. The CDR3 totals 14 residues.

The V gene is TRBV11-1, the J gene TRBJ2-1, with TRBD2 identical over 11 bases. Germline CDR1 is SGHAT and CDR2 is FQDESV (reference sequence). With 5 bases clipped from V and 7 bases from J, the junction kept 7 bases outside the gene matches. This CDR3 has 15 residues. The CDR3 DNA reads as TGTGCCAGCAGCCGGGGCCTAGCGGGAGGAAATGAGCAGTTCTTC. Amino acids: CASSRGLAGGNEQFF.

This chain uses TRBV7-9 with TRBJ1-6; TRBD1 agrees at 9 bases. The CDR3 sequence is 15 residues long. CDR1 and CDR2 (germline): SEHNR, FQNEAQ (reference sequence). V shed 4 bases, J shed 7 bases, and the junction held 5 bases outside the gene matches. CDR3 amino acids: CASSYPGQGNSPLHF. CDR3 nucleotide sequence: TGTGCCAGCAGCTACCCTGGACAGGGGAATTCACCCCTCCACTTT.

The chain joins TRBV19 to TRBJ1-3; D ambiguous. Per the germline V gene, CDR1 is LNHDA and CDR2 is SQIVND (reference sequence). V gave up 10 bases and J gave up 8 bases, with 21 bases separating them. The CDR3 has 14 residues. As DNA, the CDR3 is TGTGCCACCGCTCCCCGGGTCTTGACTCACACCATATATTTT. It codes for CATAPRVLTHTIYF. The full variable domain, in which reference TRBV19 and TRBJ1-3 provide the parts outside the CDR3, is DGGITQSPKYLFRKEGQNVTLSCEQNLNHDAMYWYRQDPGQGLRLIYYSQIVNDFQKGDIAEGYSVSREKKESFPLTVTSAQKNPTAFYLCATAPRVLTHTIYFGEGSWLTVV.

The chain uses TRBV28 and TRBJ1-5; possibly TRBD1 for D (6 bases). V was cut by 7 bases and J by 7 bases, with 11 bases left in between. The CDR3 spans 12 residues. Per germline, CDR1 MDHEN and CDR2 SYDVKM. The CDR3 loop reads CASNRGFQPQHF. DNA for the CDR3: TGTGCCAGCAATAGGGGGTTCCAGCCCCAGCATTTT.

This rearrangement joins TRBV5-5 to TRBJ2-7; TRBD1 agrees at 7 bases. This CDR3 contains 14 residues. Germline CDR1 and CDR2: SGHKS and YYEKEE (reference sequence). V was pared by 6 bases and J by 0 bases, with 6 bases of the junction left unmatched. The CDR3 loop reads CASTWTGNSYEQYF. In DNA, the CDR3 is TGTGCCAGCACCTGGACAGGTAACTCCTACGAGCAGTACTTC. Drawing the rest from reference TRBV5-5 and TRBJ2-7, the complete variable domain is DAGVTQSPTHLIKTRGQQVTLRCSPISGHKSVSWYQQVLGQGPQFIFQYYEKEERGRGNFPDRFSARQFPNYSSELNVNALLLGDSALYLCASTWTGNSYEQYFGPGTRLTVT.

The chain combines TRBV5-1 with TRBJ2-2; maybe TRBD2 (5 bases). This CDR3 is 15 amino acids long. Looked up from germline, CDR1 is SGHRS and CDR2 is YFSETQ. The V end was cut by 0 bases, the J end by 4 bases, with 10 bases between. The CDR3 reads CASSLEYEGTGELFF. The CDR3 region has the DNA TGCGCCAGCAGCTTGGAATACGAGGGCACCGGGGAGCTGTTTTTT. Based on the CDR3 plus reference TRBV5-1 and TRBJ2-2, the full variable domain is KAGVTQTPRYLIKTRGQQVTLSCSPISGHRSVSWYQQTPGQGLQFLFEYFSETQRNKGNFPGRFSGRQFSNSRSEMNVSTLELGDSALYLCASSLEYEGTGELFFGEGSRLTVL.

The genes are TRBV4-3 and TRBJ2-7, with 7 bases matching TRBD1. This CDR3 spans 13 amino acids. CDR1 and CDR2 (germline): LGHNA, YSLEER. Trimming took 3 bases from V and 7 from J; bases not matched to a gene: 6. As DNA, the CDR3 is TGCGCCAGCAGCCATACTACCAGGGGGGAGCAGTACTTC. Its protein product is CASSHTTRGEQYF.

The chain combines TRBV23-1 with TRBJ2-7; maybe TRBD1 (6 bases). TRBV23-1 is designated an ORF whose function remains uncertain. V lost 2 bases and J 2 bases, leaving 19 bases between the germline ends. This CDR3 spans 17 amino acids. The CDR3 region is CASSQPSDRLKTYEQYF. The CDR3 coding sequence is TGCGCCAGCAGTCAACCCTCGGACAGACTAAAAACCTACGAGCAGTACTTC.